One and the same sample provided the 7 T cell receptor beta chains below, sequenced in a study of T-cell memory formation after mild COVID-19. TCRdb reprocessed the 5' RACE reads with MiXCR, giving one entry per CDR3 protein. This sample has a few hundred thousand distinct CDR3 sequences, with roughly 19% found just once. The sample taken for sequencing was PBMCs or a T cell subset sorted from them (not recorded which). Receptor source: a young man who had mild COVID-19 (a few samples of this study predate the infection). Cell type and time point are not known.

This chain joins TRBV7-8 and TRBJ2-7; 9 bases fit TRBD1. V shed 5 bases and J 9 bases; nucleotides not matched to a gene: 23. This CDR3 region has 18 residues. Germline V lookup: CDR1 SGHVS, CDR2 FQNEAQ. CDR3 nucleotides: TGTGCCAGCAGCGCCACCCGGGACAGGGCACCGGTACGCATTGGGCAGTACGTC. It codes for CASSATRDRAPVRIGQYV.

The chain joins TRBV5-6 to TRBJ1-3; D unclear. The germline V gene encodes CDR1 SGHDT and CDR2 YYEEEE. The CDR3 extends over 18 amino acids. Between the trimmed V and J ends, which lost 3 bases and 0 bases, there was a span of 19 bases. The CDR3 nucleotides read TGTGCCAGCAGCTCGTACCGTATGTCAGTCCACTCTGGAAACACCATATATTTT. This sequence encodes CASSSYRMSVHSGNTIYF.

This chain joins TRBV12-3 or TRBV12-4 and TRBJ2-2; possibly TRBD1 for D (5 bases). Trimming pared 3 bases from V and 7 bases from J, leaving 9 bases between. The length of the CDR3 is 13 residues. In DNA, the CDR3 is TGTGCCAGCAGTTTCGCAGGGATCGGGGAGCTGTTTTTT. Amino acids: CASSFAGIGELFF.

The chain recombines TRBV10-3 with TRBJ1-4; D gene unclear. Germline loops: CDR1 ENHRY, CDR2 SYGVKD. The ends were cut back, 6 bases at V and 8 bases at J, with 10 bases in the middle. This CDR3 spans 12 amino acids. This CDR3 is CAISAEQEKLFF. The CDR3 bases are TGTGCCATCAGCGCCGAACAGGAAAAACTGTTTTTT.

The chain is built from TRBV30 and TRBJ1-2, with 7 bases lining up with TRBD1. Unmatched junction bases numbered 8, after V lost 0 bases and J lost 7 bases. Germline V gene data show CDR1 as GTSNPN and CDR2 as SVGIG (reference sequence). This CDR3 comprises 14 residues. The chain's CDR3 is CAWSVLKGAPGYTF. CDR3 sequence (DNA): TGTGCCTGGAGTGTACTAAAGGGGGCGCCTGGCTACACCTTC.

The chain couples TRBV12-3 or TRBV12-4 to TRBJ1-5; D may be TRBD1 (5 bases). Trimming removed 3 bases at V and 2 bases at J, with 11 bases between. The CDR3 has 15 amino acids. The CDR3 reads CASSFRGWGNQPQHF. In nucleotides, the CDR3 is TGTGCCAGCAGTTTTCGGGGGTGGGGCAATCAGCCCCAGCATTTT.

This rearrangement joins TRBV7-9 to TRBJ2-2; no firm D call. The V end was cut by 0 bases, the J end by 3 bases, with 11 bases between. The germline gives CDR1 SEHNR, CDR2 FQNEAQ (reference sequence). The CDR3 contains 16 residues. DNA for the CDR3: TGTGCCAGCAGCTTAGCGCCCCGTTTGGACACCGGGGAGCTGTTTTTT. This encodes CASSLAPRLDTGELFF. The full variable domain, completed using reference TRBV7-9 and TRBJ2-2, is DTGVSQNPRHKITKRGQNVTFRCDPISEHNRLYWYRQTLGQGPEFLTYFQNEAQLEKSRLLSDRFSAERPKGSFSTLEIQRTEQGDSAMYLCASSLAPRLDTGELFFGEGSRLTVL.